This T cell receptor (beta chain) was sequenced for a study of regulatory T cells in long-lasting Graves disease. Study-wide findings and caveats: Persistent patients had a count of shared public clonotypes (more than 2,500) that exceeded that of new patients (around 970).

Described time point: newly diagnosed GD, antithyroid drugs for less than 3 months. RNA extracted from PBMCs served as the sequencing template. The authors built TCR beta libraries using iRepertoire HTBI primers and Arm-PCR of CDR3 regions. TCRdb fed the multiplex PCR reads into MiXCR, producing one record per CDR3 protein. The data contain 320,000 or so distinct CDR3 sequences, 15% to 20% of them singletons. The germline V gene encodes CDR1 LNHDA and CDR2 SQIVND (reference sequence). Deletions cut 3 bases from V and 0 bases from J, with 9 bases between. The CDR3 extends over 15 amino acids. This clonotype was counted at least ten times. Its target is not known.

The sample in question was peripheral blood mononuclear cells (PBMCs), obtained at new diagnosis, from a patient treated with antithyroid drugs. This receptor was obtained from a female donor with Graves disease. The rearrangement links TRBV19 to TRBJ1-5; D is undetermined. The CDR3: CASSISGNSNQPQHF. In DNA, the CDR3 is TGTGCCAGTAGTATTTCCGGGAATAGCAATCAGCCCCAGCATTTT.